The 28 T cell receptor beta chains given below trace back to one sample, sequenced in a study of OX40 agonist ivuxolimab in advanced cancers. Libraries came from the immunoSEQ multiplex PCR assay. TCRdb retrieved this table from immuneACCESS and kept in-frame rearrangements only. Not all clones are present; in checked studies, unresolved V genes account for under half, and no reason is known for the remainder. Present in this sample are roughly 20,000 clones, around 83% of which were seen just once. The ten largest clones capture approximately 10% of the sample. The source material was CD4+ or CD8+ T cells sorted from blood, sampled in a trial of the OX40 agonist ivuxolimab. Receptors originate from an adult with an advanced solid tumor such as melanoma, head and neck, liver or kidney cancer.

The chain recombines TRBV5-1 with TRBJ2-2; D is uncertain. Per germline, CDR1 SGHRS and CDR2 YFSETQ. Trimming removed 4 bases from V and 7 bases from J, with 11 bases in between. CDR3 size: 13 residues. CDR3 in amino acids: CASSLRLGGELFF. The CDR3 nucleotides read TGCGCCAGCAGCCTTCGTTTGGGCGGGGAGCTGTTTTTT.

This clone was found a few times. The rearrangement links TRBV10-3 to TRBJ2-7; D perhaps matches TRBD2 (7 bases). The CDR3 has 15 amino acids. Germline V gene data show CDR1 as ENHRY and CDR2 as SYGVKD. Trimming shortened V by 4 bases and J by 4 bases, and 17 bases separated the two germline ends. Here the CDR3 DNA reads TGTGCCATCAGTGGGGGAGGGGGGCCTAATTACGAGCAGTACTTC. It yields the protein CAISGGGGPNYEQYF.

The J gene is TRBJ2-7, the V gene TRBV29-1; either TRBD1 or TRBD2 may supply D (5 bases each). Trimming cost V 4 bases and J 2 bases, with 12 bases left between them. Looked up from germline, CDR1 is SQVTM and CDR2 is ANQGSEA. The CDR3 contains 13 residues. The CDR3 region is CSVGGVSPYEQYF. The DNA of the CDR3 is TGCAGCGTTGGAGGGGTTTCGCCCTACGAGCAGTACTTC.

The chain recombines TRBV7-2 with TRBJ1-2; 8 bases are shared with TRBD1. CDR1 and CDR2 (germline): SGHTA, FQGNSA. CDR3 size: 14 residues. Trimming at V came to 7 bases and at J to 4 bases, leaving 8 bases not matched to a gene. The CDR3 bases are TGTGCCAGCACCGTTGGACAGGGCGGCTATGGCTACACCTTC. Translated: CASTVGQGGYGYTF.

CDR3 loop: CASSYKGNSNQPQHF. The CDR3 DNA sequence: TGTGCCAGCAGTTACAAGGGGAATAGCAATCAGCCCCAGCATTTT. V usage is TRBV6-6 and J usage is TRBJ1-5; D might be TRBD1 (5 bases). The V gene lost 2 bases and the J gene lost 0 bases, with 8 bases spanning the gap. CDR1 and CDR2 from the germline V gene are MNHNY and SVGAGI (reference sequence). The CDR3 has 15 residues.

The CDR3 nucleotides are TGTGCCAGCAGCTTGGGGCTAGCCGCCACCGGGGAGCTGTTTTTT. As protein: CASSLGLAATGELFF. The chain joins TRBV5-6 to TRBJ2-2, with D tentatively TRBD2 (5 bases). Looked up from germline, CDR1 is SGHDT and CDR2 is YYEEEE. The CDR3 loop spans 15 amino acids. Between the trimmed V and J ends, which lost 0 bases and 4 bases, there was a span of 10 bases.

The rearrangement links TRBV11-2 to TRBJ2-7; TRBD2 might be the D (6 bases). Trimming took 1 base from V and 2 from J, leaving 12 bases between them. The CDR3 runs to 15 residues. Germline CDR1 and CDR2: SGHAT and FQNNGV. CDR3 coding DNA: TGTGCCAGCAGCTTAGCCGCGGGATCAACCTACGAGCAGTACTTC. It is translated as CASSLAAGSTYEQYF.

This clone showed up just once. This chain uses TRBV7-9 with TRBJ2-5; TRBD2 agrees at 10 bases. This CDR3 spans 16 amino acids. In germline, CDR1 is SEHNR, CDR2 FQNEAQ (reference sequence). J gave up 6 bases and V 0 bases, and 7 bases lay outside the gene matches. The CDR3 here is CASSLASGTSVKTQYF. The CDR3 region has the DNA TGTGCCAGCAGCTTAGCTTCCGGGACTAGCGTGAAGACCCAGTACTTC.

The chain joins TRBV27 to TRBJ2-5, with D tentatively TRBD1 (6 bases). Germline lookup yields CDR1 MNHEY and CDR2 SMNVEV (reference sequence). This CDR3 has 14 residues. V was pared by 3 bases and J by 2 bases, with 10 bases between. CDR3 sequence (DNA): TGTGCCAGCAGTTTCCTTGGACAGCAAGAGACCCAGTACTTC. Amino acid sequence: CASSFLGQQETQYF.

As DNA, the CDR3 is TGTGCCAGCAGTTTATGGCCTAGCGGGCCGCCTCCCCGTACGCAGTATTTT. As protein: CASSLWPSGPPPRTQYF. The gene calls are TRBV27 and TRBJ2-3, with 8 positions matching TRBD2. With 1 base clipped from V and 8 bases from J, the junction kept 14 bases outside the gene matches. The germline V gene encodes CDR1 MNHEY and CDR2 SMNVEV (reference sequence). The CDR3 contains 17 residues.

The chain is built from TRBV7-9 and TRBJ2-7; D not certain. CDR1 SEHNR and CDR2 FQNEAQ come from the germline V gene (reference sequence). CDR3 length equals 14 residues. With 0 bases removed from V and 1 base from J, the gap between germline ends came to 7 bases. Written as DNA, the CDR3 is TGTGCCAGCAGCTTAGCTGGGCCTTCCTACGAGCAGTACTTC. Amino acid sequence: CASSLAGPSYEQYF.

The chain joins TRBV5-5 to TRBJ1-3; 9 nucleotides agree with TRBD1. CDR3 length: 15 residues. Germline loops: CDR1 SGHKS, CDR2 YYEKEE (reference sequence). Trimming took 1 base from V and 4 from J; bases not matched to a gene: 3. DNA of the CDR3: TGTGCCAGCAGCTTGCGGACAGGGGCAGGAAACACCATATATTTT. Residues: CASSLRTGAGNTIYF.

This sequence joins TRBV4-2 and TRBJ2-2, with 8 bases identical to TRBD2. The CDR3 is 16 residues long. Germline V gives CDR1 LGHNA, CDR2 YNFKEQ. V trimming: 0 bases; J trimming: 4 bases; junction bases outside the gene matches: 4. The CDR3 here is CASSQEASGSTGELFF. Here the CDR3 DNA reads TGTGCCAGCAGCCAAGAGGCCAGCGGGAGCACCGGGGAGCTGTTTTTT.

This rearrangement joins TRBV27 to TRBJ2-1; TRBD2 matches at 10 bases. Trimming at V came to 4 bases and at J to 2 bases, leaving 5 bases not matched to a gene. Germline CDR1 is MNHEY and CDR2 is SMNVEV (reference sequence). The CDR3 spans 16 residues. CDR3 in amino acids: CASSSTSGRAYNEQFF. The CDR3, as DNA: TGTGCCAGCAGTTCGACTAGCGGGCGGGCCTACAATGAGCAGTTCTTC.

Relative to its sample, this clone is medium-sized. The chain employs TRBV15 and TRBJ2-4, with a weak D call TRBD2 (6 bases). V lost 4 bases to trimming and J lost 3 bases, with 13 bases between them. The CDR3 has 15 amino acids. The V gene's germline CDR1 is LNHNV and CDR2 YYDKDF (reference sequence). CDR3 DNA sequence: TGTGCCACCAGCACAAAACGGGGGATCAAAAACATTCAGTACTTC. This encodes CATSTKRGIKNIQYF.

The CDR3 DNA is TGTGCCTGGGGGGACAAATTGAACACTGAAGCTTTCTTT. Residues: CAWGDKLNTEAFF. The chain recombines TRBV2 with TRBJ1-1; TRBD1 is a possible D gene (6 bases). The V gene lost 11 bases and the J gene lost 0 bases, with 13 bases spanning the gap. CDR1 and CDR2 (germline): SNHLY, FYNNEI. The CDR3 sequence is 13 residues long.

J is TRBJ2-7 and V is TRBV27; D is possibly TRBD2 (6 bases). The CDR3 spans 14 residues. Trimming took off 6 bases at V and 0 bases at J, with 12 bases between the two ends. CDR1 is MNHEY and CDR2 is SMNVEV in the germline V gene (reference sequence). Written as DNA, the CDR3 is TGTGCCAGCAGCAATAGCGGAACCTCCTACGAGCAGTACTTC. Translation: CASSNSGTSYEQYF.

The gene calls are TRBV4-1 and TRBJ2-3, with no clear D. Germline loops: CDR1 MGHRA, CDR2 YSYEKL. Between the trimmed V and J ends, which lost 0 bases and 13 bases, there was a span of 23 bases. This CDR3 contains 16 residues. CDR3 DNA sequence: TGCGCCAGCAGCCAAGATAAAGGATTCGGAGTATTGGATAAGTATTTT. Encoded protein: CASSQDKGFGVLDKYF.

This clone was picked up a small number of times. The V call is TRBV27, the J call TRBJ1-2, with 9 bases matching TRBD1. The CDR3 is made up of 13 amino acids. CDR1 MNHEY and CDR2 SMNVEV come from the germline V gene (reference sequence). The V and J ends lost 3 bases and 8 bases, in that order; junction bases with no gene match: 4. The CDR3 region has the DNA TGTGCCAGCAGTTTCAGACAGGGGGTCGGCTACACCTTC. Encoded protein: CASSFRQGVGYTF.

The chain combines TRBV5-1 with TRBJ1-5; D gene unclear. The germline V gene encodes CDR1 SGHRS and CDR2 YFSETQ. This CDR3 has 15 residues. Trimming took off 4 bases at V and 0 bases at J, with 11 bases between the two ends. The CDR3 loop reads CASSPDAVSNQPQHF. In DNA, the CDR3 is TGCGCCAGCAGCCCCGACGCAGTTAGCAATCAGCCCCAGCATTTT.

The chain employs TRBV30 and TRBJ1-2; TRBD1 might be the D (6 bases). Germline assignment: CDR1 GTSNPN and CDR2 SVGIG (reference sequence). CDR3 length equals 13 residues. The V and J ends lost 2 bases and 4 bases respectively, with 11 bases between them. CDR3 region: CAWSRTGTYGYTF. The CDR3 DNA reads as TGTGCCTGGAGTCGTACAGGGACCTATGGCTACACCTTC.

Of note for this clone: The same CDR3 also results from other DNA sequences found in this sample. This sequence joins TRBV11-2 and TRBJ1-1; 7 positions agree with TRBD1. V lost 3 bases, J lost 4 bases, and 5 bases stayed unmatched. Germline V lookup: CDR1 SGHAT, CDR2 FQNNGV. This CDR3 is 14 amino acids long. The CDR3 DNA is TGTGCCAGCAGCTTGTCCAGGGGGGGCACTGAAGCTTTCTTT. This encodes CASSLSRGGTEAFF. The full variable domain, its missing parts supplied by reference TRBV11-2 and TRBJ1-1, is EAGVAQSPRYKIIEKRQSVAFWCNPISGHATLYWYQQILGQGPKLLIQFQNNGVVDDSQLPKDRFSAERLKGVDSTLKIQPAKLEDSAVYLCASSLSRGGTEAFFGQGTRLTVV.

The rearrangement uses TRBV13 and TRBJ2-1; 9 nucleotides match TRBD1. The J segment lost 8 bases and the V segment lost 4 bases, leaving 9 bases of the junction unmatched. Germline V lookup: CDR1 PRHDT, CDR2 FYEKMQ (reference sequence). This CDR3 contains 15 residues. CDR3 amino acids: CASSSGQGPIYEQFF. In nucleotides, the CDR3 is TGTGCCAGCAGCTCGGGACAGGGACCCATCTATGAGCAGTTCTTC.

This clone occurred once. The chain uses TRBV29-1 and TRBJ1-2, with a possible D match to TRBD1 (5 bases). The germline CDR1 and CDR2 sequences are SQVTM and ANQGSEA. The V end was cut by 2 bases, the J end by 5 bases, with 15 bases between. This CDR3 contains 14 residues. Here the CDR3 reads CSVETAWQGYGYTF. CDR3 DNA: TGCAGCGTTGAAACCGCGTGGCAGGGTTATGGCTACACCTTC.

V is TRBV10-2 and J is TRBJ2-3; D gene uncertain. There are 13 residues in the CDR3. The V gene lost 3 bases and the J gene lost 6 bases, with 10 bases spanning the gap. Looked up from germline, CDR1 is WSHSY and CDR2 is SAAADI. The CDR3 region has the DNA TGCGCCAGCAGTGAAAGGGATCGGGATACGCAGTATTTT. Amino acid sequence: CASSERDRDTQYF.

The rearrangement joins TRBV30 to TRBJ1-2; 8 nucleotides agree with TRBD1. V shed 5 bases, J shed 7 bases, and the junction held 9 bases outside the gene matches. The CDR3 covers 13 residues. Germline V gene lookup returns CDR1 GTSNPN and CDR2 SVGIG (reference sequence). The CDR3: CAWVTGGRGGYTF. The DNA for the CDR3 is TGTGCCTGGGTCACAGGGGGAAGAGGTGGCTACACCTTC.

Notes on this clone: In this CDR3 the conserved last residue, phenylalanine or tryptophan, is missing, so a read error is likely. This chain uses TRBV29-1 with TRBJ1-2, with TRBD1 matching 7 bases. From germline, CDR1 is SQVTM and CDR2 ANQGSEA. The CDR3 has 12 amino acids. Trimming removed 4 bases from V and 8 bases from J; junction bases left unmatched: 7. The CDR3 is CSVVGRGEGYTL. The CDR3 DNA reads TGCAGCGTTGTAGGCAGGGGGGAAGGCTACACCCTC.

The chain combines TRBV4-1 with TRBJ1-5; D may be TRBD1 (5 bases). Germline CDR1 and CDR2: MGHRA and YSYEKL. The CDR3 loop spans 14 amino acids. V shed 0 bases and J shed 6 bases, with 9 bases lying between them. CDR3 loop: CASSQESGLQPQHF. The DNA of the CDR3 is TGCGCCAGCAGCCAAGAGTCAGGGCTTCAGCCCCAGCATTTT.